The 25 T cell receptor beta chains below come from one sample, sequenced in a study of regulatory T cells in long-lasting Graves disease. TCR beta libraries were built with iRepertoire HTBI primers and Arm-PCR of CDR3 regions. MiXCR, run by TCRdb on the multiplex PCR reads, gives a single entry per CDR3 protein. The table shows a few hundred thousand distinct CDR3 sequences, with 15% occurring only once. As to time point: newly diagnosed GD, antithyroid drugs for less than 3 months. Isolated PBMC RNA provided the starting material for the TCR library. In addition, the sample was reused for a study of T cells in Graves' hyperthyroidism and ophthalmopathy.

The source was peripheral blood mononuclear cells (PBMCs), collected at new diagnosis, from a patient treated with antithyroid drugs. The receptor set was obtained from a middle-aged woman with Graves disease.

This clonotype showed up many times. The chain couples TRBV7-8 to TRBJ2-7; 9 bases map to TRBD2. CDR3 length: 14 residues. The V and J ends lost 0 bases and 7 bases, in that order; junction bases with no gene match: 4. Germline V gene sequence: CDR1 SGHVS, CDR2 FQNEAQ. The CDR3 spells CASSLASLAGEQYF. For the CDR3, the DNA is TGTGCCAGCAGCTTAGCGTCCCTAGCGGGGGAGCAGTACTTC.

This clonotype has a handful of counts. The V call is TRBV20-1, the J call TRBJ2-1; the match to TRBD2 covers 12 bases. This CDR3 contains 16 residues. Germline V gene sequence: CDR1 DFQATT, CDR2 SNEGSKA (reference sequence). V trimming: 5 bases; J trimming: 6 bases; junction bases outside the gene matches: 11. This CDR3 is CSAPTPSGRAPNEQFF. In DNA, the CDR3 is TGCAGTGCTCCCACCCCTAGCGGGAGGGCCCCCAATGAGCAGTTCTTC.

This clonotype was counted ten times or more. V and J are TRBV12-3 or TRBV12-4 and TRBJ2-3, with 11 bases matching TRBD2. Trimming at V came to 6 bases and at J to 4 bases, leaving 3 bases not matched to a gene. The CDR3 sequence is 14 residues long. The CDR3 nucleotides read TGTGCCAGCAGACCGGGACTAGCGGCAGATACGCAGTATTTT. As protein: CASRPGLAADTQYF.

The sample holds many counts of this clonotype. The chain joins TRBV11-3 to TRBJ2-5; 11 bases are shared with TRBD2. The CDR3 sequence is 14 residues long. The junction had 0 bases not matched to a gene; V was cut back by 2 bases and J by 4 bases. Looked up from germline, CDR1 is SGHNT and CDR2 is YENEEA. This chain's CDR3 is CASSLTSGRETQYF. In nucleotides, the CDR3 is TGTGCCAGCAGCTTAACTAGCGGGAGAGAGACCCAGTACTTC.

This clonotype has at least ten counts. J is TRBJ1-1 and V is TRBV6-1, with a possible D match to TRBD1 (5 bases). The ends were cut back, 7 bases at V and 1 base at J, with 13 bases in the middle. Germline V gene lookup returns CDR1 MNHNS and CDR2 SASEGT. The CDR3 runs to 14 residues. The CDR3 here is CASIPMGGNTEAFF. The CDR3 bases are TGTGCCAGCATCCCAATGGGGGGGAACACTGAAGCTTTCTTT.

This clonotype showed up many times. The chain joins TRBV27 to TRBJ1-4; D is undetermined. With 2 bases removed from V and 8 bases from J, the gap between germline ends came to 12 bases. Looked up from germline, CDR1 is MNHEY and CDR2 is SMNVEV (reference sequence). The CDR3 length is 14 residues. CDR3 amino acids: CASSLRDIGEKLFF. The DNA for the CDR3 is TGTGCCAGCAGTTTAAGGGATATAGGCGAAAAACTGTTTTTT.

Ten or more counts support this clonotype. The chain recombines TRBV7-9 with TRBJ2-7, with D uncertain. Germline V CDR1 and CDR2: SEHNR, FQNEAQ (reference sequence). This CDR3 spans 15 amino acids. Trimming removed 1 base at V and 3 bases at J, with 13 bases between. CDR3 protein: CASSLETNYNYEQYF. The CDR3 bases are TGTGCCAGCAGCTTAGAGACCAACTACAACTACGAGCAGTACTTC.

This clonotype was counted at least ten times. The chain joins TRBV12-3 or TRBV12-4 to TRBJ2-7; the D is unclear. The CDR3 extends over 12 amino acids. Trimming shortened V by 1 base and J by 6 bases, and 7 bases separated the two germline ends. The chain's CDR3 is CASSLEGGEQYF. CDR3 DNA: TGTGCCAGCAGTTTAGAGGGTGGCGAGCAGTACTTC.

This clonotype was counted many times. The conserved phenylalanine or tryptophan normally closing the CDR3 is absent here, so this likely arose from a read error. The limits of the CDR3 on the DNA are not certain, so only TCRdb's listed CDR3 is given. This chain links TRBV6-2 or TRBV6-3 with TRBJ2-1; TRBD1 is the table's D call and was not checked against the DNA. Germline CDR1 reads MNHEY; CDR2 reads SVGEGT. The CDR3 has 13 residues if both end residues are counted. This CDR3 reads CASSESWDHTRVI.

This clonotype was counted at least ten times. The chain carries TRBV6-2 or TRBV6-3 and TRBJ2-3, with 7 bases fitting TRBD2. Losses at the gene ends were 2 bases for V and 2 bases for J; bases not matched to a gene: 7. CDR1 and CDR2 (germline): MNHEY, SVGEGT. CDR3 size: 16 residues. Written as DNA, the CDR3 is TGTGCCAGCAGTTACCCAGCTAGCGGACTCACAGATACGCAGTATTTT. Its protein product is CASSYPASGLTDTQYF.

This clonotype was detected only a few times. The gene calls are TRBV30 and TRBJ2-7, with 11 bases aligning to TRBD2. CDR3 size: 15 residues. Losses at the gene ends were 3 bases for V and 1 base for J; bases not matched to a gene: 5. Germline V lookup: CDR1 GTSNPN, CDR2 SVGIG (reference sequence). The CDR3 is CAWRGLAGGSYEQYF. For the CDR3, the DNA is TGTGCCTGGAGGGGCCTAGCGGGAGGATCCTACGAGCAGTACTTC.

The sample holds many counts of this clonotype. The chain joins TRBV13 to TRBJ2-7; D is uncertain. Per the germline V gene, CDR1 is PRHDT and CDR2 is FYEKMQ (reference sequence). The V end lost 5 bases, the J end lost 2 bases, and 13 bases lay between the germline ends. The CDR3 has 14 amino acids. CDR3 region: CASSRRGGAYEQYF. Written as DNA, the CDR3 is TGTGCCAGCAGCCGTCGTGGCGGAGCCTACGAGCAGTACTTC.

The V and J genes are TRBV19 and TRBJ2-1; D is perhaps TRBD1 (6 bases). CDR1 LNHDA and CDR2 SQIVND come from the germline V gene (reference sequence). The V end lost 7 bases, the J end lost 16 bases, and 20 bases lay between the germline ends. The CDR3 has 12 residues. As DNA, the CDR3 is TGTGCCAGTACCATGGGGGCAGGGGCCGCATTCTTC. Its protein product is CASTMGAGAAFF.

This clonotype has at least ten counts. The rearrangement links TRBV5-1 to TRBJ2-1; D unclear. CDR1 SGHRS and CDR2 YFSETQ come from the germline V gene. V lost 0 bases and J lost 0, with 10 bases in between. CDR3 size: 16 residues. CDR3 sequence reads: CASSLAGLSSYNEQFF. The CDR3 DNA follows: TGCGCCAGCAGCTTGGCTGGCTTGAGCTCCTACAATGAGCAGTTCTTC.

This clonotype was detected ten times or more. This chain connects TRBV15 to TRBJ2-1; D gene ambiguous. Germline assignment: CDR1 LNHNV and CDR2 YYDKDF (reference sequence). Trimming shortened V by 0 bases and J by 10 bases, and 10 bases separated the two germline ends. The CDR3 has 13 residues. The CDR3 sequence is CATSRDRAQEQFF. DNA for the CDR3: TGTGCCACCAGCAGAGATCGGGCCCAAGAGCAGTTCTTC.

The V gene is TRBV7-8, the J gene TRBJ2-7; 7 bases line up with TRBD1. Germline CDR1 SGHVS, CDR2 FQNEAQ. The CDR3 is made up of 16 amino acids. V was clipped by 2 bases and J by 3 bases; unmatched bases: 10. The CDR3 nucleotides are TGTGCCAGCAGCTTAACAGGGGTCCCCATTAACTACGAGCAGTACTTC. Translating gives CASSLTGVPINYEQYF.

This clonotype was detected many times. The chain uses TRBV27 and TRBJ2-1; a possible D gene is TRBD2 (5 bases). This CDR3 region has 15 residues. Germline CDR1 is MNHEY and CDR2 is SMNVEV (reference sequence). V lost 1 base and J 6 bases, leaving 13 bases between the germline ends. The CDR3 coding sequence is TGTGCCAGCAGTTTATACGGGCTAGCTGTCAATGAGCAGTTCTTC. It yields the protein CASSLYGLAVNEQFF.

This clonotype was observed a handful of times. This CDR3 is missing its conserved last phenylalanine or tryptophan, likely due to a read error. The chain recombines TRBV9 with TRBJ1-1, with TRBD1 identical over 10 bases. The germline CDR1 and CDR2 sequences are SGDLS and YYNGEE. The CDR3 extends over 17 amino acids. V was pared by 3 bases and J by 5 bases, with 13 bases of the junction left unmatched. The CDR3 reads CASSAGGTGVMRTEAFL. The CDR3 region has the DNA TGTGCCAGCAGCGCAGGAGGGACAGGGGTAATGAGGACTGAAGCTTTCCTT.

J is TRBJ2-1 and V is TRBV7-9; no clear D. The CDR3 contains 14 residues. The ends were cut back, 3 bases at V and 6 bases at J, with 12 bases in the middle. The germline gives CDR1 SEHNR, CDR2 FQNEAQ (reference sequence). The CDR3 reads CASSFSVSGNEQFF. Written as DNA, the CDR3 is TGTGCCAGCAGCTTCTCGGTTTCGGGCAATGAGCAGTTCTTC.

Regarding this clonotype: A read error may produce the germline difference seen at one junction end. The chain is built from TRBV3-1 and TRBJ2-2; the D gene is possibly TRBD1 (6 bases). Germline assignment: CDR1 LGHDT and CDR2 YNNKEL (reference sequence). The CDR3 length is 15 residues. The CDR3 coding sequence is TGTGCCAGCAACCAAGAAACAGGGCCCACCGGGGAGCTGTTTTTT. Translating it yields CASNQETGPTGELFF.

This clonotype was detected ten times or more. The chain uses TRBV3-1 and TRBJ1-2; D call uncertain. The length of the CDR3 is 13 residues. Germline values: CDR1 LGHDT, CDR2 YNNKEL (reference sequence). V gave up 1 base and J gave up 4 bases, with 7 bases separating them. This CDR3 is CASSQGAAYGYTF. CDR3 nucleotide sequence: TGTGCCAGCAGCCAAGGGGCAGCCTATGGCTACACCTTC.

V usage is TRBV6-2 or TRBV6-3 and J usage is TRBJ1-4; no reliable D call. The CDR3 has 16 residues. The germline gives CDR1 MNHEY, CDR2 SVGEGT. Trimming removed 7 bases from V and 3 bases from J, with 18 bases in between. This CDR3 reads CASTVAGPRSNEKLFF. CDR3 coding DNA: TGTGCCAGCACGGTGGCAGGCCCGAGGTCTAATGAAAAACTGTTTTTT.

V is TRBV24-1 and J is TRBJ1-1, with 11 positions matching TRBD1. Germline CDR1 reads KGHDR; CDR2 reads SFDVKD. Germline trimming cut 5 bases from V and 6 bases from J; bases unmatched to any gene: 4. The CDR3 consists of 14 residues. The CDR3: CATSGTGGIAEAFF. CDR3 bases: TGTGCCACCAGTGGGACAGGGGGCATCGCTGAAGCTTTCTTT.

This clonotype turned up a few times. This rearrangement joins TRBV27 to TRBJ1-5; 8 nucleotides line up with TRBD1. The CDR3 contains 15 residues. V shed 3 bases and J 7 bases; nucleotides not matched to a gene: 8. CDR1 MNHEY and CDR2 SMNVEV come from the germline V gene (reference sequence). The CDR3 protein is CASSFTGTGRQPQHF. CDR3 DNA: TGTGCCAGCAGTTTCACCGGGACAGGCAGGCAGCCCCAGCATTTT.

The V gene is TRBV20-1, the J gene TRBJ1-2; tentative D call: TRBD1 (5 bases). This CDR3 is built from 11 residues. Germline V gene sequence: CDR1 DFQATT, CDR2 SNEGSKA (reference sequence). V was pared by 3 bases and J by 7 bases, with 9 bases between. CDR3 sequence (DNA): TGCAGTGCTAGGGGCGGGACTGGCTACACCTTC. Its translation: CSARGGTGYTF.